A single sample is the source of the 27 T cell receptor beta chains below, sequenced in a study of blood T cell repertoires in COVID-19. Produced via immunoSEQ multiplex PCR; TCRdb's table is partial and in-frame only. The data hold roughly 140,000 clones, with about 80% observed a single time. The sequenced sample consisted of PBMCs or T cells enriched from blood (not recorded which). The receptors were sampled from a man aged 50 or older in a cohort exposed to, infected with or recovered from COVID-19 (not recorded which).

CDR3 nucleotide sequence: TGTGCCAGCAGCTCCGGGAGCGGCTCTGGAAACACCATATATTTT. Residues: CASSSGSGSGNTIYF. The chain has TRBV7-8 and TRBJ1-3; D gene uncertain. Trimming pared 4 bases from V and 0 bases from J, leaving 10 bases between. The CDR3 is 15 residues long. Germline CDR1 reads SGHVS; CDR2 reads FQNEAQ.

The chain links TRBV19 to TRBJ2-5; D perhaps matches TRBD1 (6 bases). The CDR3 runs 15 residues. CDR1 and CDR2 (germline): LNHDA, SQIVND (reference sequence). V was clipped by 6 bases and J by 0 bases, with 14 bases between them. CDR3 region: CASSFRGPYQETQYF. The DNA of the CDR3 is TGTGCCAGTAGCTTCAGGGGCCCGTACCAAGAGACCCAGTACTTC.

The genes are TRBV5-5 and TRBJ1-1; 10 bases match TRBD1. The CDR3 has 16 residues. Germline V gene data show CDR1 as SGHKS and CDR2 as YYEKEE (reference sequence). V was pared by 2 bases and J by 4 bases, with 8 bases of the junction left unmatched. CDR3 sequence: CASSFPGTGVGTEAFF. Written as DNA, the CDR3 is TGTGCCAGCAGCTTCCCCGGGACAGGGGTCGGCACTGAAGCTTTCTTT.

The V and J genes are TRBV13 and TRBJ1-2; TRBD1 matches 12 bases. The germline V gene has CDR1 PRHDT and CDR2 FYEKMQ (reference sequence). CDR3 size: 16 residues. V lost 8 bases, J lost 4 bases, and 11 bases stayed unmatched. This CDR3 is CASSPGQGALVYGYTF. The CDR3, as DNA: TGTGCCAGCTCCCCGGGACAGGGGGCGCTTGTCTATGGCTACACCTTC.

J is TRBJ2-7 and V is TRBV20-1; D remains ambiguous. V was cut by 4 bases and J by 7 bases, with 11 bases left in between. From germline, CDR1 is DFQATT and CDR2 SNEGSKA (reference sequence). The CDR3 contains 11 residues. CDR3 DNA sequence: TGCAGTGCTAACCGGTTTCGGGAGCAGTACTTC. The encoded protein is CSANRFREQYF.

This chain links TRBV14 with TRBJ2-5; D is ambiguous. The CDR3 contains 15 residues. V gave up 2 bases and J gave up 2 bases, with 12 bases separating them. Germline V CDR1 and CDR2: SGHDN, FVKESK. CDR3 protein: CASSQSMFQQETQYF. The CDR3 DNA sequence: TGTGCCAGCAGCCAATCCATGTTCCAGCAAGAGACCCAGTACTTC.

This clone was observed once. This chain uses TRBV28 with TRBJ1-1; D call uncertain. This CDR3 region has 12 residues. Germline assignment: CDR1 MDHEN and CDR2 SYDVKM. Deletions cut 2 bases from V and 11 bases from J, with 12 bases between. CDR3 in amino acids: CASSLGVEVAFF. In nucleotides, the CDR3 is TGTGCCAGCAGTTTAGGCGTCGAGGTCGCTTTCTTT.

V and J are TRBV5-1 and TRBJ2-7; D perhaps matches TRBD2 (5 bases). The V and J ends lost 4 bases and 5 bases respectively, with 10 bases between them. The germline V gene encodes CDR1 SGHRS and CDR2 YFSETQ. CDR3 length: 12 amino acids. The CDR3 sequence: CASSPDLNEQYF. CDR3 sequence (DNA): TGCGCCAGCAGCCCGGACTTGAACGAGCAGTACTTC.

CDR3 DNA sequence: TGTGCCATCAGTACCCAGGGAGGACGGTCCTACGAGCAGTACTTC. This codes for CAISTQGGRSYEQYF. This chain uses TRBV10-3 with TRBJ2-7, with D perhaps matching TRBD2 (6 bases). Per germline, CDR1 ENHRY and CDR2 SYGVKD. The CDR3 totals 15 residues. V was pared by 5 bases and J by 1 base, with 15 bases between.

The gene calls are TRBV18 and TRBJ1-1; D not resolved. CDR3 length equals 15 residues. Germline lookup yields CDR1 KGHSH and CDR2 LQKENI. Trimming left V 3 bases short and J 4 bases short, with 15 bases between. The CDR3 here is CASSPIFTGGTEAFF. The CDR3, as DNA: TGTGCCAGCTCACCGATTTTTACGGGAGGCACTGAAGCTTTCTTT.

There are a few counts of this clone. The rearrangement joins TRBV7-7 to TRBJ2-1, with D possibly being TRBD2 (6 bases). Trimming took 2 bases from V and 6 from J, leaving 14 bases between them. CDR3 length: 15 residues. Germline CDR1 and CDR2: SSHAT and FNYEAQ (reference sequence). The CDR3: CASSLSIGRGNEQFF. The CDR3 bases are TGTGCCAGCAGCTTATCGATCGGGCGGGGCAATGAGCAGTTCTTC.

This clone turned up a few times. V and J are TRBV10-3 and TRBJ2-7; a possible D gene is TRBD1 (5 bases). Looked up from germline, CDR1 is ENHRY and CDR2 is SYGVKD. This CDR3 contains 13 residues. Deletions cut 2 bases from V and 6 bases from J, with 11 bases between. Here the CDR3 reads CAISEQGGSEQYF. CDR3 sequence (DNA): TGTGCCATCAGTGAGCAGGGTGGGTCCGAGCAGTACTTC.

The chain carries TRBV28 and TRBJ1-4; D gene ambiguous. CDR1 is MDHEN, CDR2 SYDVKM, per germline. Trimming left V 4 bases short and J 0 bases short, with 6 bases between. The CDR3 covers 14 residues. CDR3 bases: TGTGCCAGCAGTTCAAATCCAACTAATGAAAAACTGTTTTTT. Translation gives CASSSNPTNEKLFF.

CDR3 DNA sequence: TGCGCCAGCATCCTTAGCGGTTCTAGCACAGATACGCAGTATTTT. This sequence encodes CASILSGSSTDTQYF. The chain carries TRBV5-1 and TRBJ2-3, with D perhaps TRBD2 (6 bases). V lost 6 bases to trimming and J lost 0 bases, with 14 bases between them. The length of the CDR3 is 15 residues. Germline CDR1 SGHRS, CDR2 YFSETQ.

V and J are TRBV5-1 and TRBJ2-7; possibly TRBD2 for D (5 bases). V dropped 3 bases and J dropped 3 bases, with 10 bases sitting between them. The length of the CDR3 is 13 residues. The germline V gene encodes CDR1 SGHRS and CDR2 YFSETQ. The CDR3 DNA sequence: TGCGCCAGCAGCTCATCTAGCAGCTACGAGCAGTACTTC. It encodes CASSSSSSYEQYF.

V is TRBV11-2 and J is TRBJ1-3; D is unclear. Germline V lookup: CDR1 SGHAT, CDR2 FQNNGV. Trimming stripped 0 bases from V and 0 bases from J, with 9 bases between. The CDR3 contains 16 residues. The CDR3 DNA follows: TGTGCCAGCAGCTTAGATGGAGCCTTCTCTGGAAACACCATATATTTT. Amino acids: CASSLDGAFSGNTIYF. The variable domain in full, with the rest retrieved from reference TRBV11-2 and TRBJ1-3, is EAGVAQSPRYKIIEKRQSVAFWCNPISGHATLYWYQQILGQGPKLLIQFQNNGVVDDSQLPKDRFSAERLKGVDSTLKIQPAKLEDSAVYLCASSLDGAFSGNTIYFGEGSWLTVV.

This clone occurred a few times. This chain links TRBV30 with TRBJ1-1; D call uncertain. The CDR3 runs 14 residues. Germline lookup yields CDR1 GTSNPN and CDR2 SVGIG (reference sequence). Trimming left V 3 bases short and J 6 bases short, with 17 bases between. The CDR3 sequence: CAWRSTQLRPEAFF. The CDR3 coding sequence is TGTGCCTGGAGGTCTACACAACTGAGGCCTGAAGCTTTCTTT.

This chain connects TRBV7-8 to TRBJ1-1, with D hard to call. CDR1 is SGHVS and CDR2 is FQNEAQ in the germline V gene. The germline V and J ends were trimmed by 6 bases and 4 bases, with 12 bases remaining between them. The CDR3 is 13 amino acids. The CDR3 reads CASRPLRGTEAFF. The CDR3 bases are TGTGCCAGCAGACCCCTGCGGGGCACTGAAGCTTTCTTT.

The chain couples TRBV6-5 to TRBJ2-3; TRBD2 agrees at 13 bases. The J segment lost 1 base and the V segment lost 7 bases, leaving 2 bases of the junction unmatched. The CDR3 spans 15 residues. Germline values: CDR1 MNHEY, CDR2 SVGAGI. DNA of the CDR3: TGTGCCAGCAAGACTAGCGGGGGGCGCACAGATACGCAGTATTTT. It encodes CASKTSGGRTDTQYF.

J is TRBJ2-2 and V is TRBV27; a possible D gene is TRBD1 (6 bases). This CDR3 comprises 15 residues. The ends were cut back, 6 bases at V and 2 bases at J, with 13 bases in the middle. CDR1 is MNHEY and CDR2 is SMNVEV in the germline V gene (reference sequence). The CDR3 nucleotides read TGTGCCAGCAGACAGGGCCAGCCCAACACCGGGGAGCTGTTTTTT. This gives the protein CASRQGQPNTGELFF.

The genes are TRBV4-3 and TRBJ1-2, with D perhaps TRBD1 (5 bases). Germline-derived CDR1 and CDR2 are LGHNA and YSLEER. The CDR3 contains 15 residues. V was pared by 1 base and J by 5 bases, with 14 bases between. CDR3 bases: TGCGCCAGCAGCCAAGGTTCCACAGGCCCTTATGGCTACACCTTC. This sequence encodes CASSQGSTGPYGYTF.

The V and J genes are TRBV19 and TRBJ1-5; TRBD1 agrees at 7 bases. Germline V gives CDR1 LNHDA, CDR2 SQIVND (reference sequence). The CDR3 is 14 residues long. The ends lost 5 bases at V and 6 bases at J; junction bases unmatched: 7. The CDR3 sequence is CASSQQGFGQPQHF. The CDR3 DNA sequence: TGTGCCAGTAGTCAACAGGGGTTCGGTCAGCCCCAGCATTTT.

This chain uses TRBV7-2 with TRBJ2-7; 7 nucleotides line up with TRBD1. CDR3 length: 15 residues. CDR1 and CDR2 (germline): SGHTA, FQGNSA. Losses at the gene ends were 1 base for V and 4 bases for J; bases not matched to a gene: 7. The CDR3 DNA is TGTGCCAGCAGCTTAGGAGGGGGCAACTTGTACGAGCAGTACTTC. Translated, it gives CASSLGGGNLYEQYF.

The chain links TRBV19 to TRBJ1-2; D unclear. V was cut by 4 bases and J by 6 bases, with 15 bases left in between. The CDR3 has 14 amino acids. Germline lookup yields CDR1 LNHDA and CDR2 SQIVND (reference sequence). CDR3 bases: TGTGCCAGTAGTAGCGGGATGTCTATCGATGGCTACACCTTC. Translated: CASSSGMSIDGYTF.

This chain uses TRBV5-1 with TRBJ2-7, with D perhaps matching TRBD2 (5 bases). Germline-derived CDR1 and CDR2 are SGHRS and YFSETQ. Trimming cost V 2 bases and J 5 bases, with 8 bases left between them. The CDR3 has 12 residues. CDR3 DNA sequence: TGCGCCAGCAGCTTAACTAGGAACGAGCAGTACTTC. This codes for CASSLTRNEQYF. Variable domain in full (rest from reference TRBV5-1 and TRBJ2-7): KAGVTQTPRYLIKTRGQQVTLSCSPISGHRSVSWYQQTPGQGLQFLFEYFSETQRNKGNFPGRFSGRQFSNSRSEMNVSTLELGDSALYLCASSLTRNEQYFGPGTRLTVT.

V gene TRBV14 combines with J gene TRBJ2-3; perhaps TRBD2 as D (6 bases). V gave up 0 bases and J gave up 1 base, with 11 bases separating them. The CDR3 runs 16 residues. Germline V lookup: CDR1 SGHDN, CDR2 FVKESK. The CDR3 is CASSQEWTIRTDTQYF. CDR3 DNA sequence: TGTGCCAGCAGCCAAGAATGGACTATACGCACAGATACGCAGTATTTT.

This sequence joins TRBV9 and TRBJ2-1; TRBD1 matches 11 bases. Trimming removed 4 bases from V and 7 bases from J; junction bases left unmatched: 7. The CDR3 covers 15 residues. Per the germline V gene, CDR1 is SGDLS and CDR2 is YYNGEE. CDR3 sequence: CASSPPGTGGNEQFF. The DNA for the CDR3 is TGTGCCAGCAGCCCGCCAGGGACAGGGGGAAATGAGCAGTTCTTC.